This T cell receptor (beta chain) was captured by sequencing in a study of CD8+ T cells in alopecia areata. Study in general: Those patients who were treated received oral tofacitinib, which was given at 5 to 10 mg twice daily for moderate-to-severe alopecia areata.

In each case, RNA was isolated and then reverse transcribed into cDNA as the sequencing template. Sequenced by immunoSEQ multiplex PCR; TCRdb stores in-frame clones only, minus some. This sample has fewer than 200,000 clones, with around 60% found just once. This CDR3 has 17 amino acids. Germline lookup yields CDR1 SNHLY and CDR2 FYNNEI. V trimming: 9 bases; J trimming: 3 bases; junction bases outside the gene matches: 10. As part of sample collection, lesional scalp punch biopsies and peripheral blood were taken from alopecia areata patients. The chain recombines TRBV2 with TRBJ2-3, with 15 positions matching TRBD2. The clonotype comes from a human donor with alopecia areata. The material was CD4+ T cells sorted from blood, obtained at week 0. CDR3 sequence (DNA): TGTGCCAGGACCCGGACTAGCGGGGGGGCAGTGACAGATACGCAGTATTTT. It yields the protein CARTRTSGGAVTDTQYF.